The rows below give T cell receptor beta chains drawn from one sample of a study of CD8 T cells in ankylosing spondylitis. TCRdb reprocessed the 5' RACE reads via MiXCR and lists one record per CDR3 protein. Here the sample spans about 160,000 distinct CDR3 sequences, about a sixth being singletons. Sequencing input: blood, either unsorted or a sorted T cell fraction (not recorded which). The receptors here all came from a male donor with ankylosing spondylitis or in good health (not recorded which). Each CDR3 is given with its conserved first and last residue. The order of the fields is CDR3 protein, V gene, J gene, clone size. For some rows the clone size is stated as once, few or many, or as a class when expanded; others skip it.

cdr3_aa: CASQMSSGRGTEQFF
v_call: TRBV5-1
j_call: TRBJ2-1
clone_size: many

cdr3_aa: CASSGRIGGGTDTQYF
v_call: TRBV13
j_call: TRBJ2-3
clone_size: once

cdr3_aa: CASSLDLTVYEQYF
v_call: TRBV5-1
j_call: TRBJ2-7
clone_size: -

cdr3_aa: CSADGPWGYTF
v_call: TRBV29-1
j_call: TRBJ1-2
clone_size: many

cdr3_aa: CAIRSGDRGPSNEKLFF
v_call: TRBV10-3
j_call: TRBJ1-4
clone_size: many

cdr3_aa: CASSTDRAYYNEQFF
v_call: TRBV28
j_call: TRBJ2-1
clone_size: many

cdr3_aa: CATTRDGYNEQFF
v_call: TRBV24-1
j_call: TRBJ2-1
clone_size: many

cdr3_aa: CASSDLTWEQFF
v_call: TRBV2
j_call: TRBJ2-1
clone_size: -

cdr3_aa: CASSRGHGQNTEAFF
v_call: TRBV18
j_call: TRBJ1-1
clone_size: -

cdr3_aa: CASSSPTSGGRGGPYEQYF
v_call: TRBV11-2
j_call: TRBJ2-7
clone_size: -

cdr3_aa: CAISEGQKIEAFF
v_call: TRBV10-3
j_call: TRBJ1-1
clone_size: few

cdr3_aa: CARTSGSGCEGYNEQFF
v_call: TRBV21-1
j_call: TRBJ2-1
clone_size: many

cdr3_aa: CAISELDRSGNTIYF
v_call: TRBV10-3
j_call: TRBJ1-3
clone_size: once

cdr3_aa: CASRQTSGSYNEQFF
v_call: TRBV2
j_call: TRBJ2-1
clone_size: many

cdr3_aa: CASSSSGPASETQYF
v_call: TRBV6-5
j_call: TRBJ2-5
clone_size: few

cdr3_aa: CASTESGTYNEQFF
v_call: TRBV4-2
j_call: TRBJ2-1
clone_size: many

cdr3_aa: CASSPMRPSGNLGETQYF
v_call: TRBV7-3
j_call: TRBJ2-5
clone_size: many

cdr3_aa: CSARDRNTEAFF
v_call: TRBV20-1
j_call: TRBJ1-1
clone_size: -

cdr3_aa: CASSPPEWLIRFQNQPQHF
v_call: TRBV28
j_call: TRBJ1-5
clone_size: -

cdr3_aa: CAISESTNYGYTF
v_call: TRBV10-3
j_call: TRBJ1-2
clone_size: few

cdr3_aa: CASRNSDRPEQYF
v_call: TRBV6-6
j_call: TRBJ2-7
clone_size: -

cdr3_aa: CASSALGTGDSNQPQHF
v_call: TRBV25-1
j_call: TRBJ1-5
clone_size: many

cdr3_aa: CASSRTVQETQYF
v_call: TRBV6-1
j_call: TRBJ2-5
clone_size: many

cdr3_aa: CASSPPEAAVETQYF
v_call: TRBV18
j_call: TRBJ2-5
clone_size: -

cdr3_aa: CASTIEQGPGELFF
v_call: TRBV2
j_call: TRBJ2-2
clone_size: -

cdr3_aa: CSASRSGKETQYF
v_call: TRBV20-1
j_call: TRBJ2-5
clone_size: -

cdr3_aa: CASRGLAGDGELFF
v_call: TRBV5-1
j_call: TRBJ2-2
clone_size: -

cdr3_aa: CASSSADFSRGEQFF
v_call: TRBV28
j_call: TRBJ2-1
clone_size: -

cdr3_aa: CASSLGELFF
v_call: TRBV5-1
j_call: TRBJ2-2
clone_size: many

cdr3_aa: CASSYSEGVAGGATSYEQYF
v_call: TRBV6-2/TRBV6-3
j_call: TRBJ2-7
clone_size: many

cdr3_aa: CASSLEQSGNTIYF
v_call: TRBV13
j_call: TRBJ1-3
clone_size: -

cdr3_aa: CASSPDGGSYNEQFF
v_call: TRBV5-1
j_call: TRBJ2-1
clone_size: -

cdr3_aa: CASSYVSSGTGSLYNEQFF
v_call: TRBV6-5
j_call: TRBJ2-1
clone_size: few

cdr3_aa: CASSSPGQGHEGYTF
v_call: TRBV12-3/TRBV12-4
j_call: TRBJ1-2
clone_size: many

cdr3_aa: CASSPRSRAQFF
v_call: TRBV7-8
j_call: TRBJ2-1
clone_size: -

cdr3_aa: CALGSNYGYTF
v_call: TRBV7-9
j_call: TRBJ1-2
clone_size: once

cdr3_aa: CASRKGGGRANEQFF
v_call: TRBV12-3/TRBV12-4
j_call: TRBJ2-1
clone_size: -

cdr3_aa: CASSLRPRTDGYTDTQYF
v_call: TRBV11-2
j_call: TRBJ2-3
clone_size: -

cdr3_aa: CASSRSPAGTEAFF
v_call: TRBV12-3/TRBV12-4
j_call: TRBJ1-1
clone_size: many

cdr3_aa: CASSYDRDTEAFF
v_call: TRBV6-5
j_call: TRBJ1-1
clone_size: many